One sample yielded the 23 T cell receptor beta chains listed below, sequenced in a study of patients and donors after allogeneic stem cell transplantation. TCRdb recomputed calls from the RT-PCR reads with MiXCR, one row per CDR3 protein. The sample holds about 400,000 distinct CDR3 sequences; 16% are singletons and the top ten take around 6.8%. The source material was blood, either unsorted or a sorted T cell fraction (not recorded which). The receptors were gathered from a human donor who was either an allogeneic HSCT recipient or a stem cell or donor lymphocyte infusion donor (not recorded which). It is not recorded whose cells these are; they may come from a transplant donor.

The sample holds many counts of this clonotype. This chain uses TRBV12-3 or TRBV12-4 with TRBJ1-1, with D hard to call. The CDR3 runs to 11 residues. The V and J ends lost 2 bases and 10 bases respectively, with 8 bases between them. The CDR3: CASSLYRRAFF. DNA of the CDR3: TGTGCCAGCAGTTTATATAGGCGAGCTTTCTTT.

The sample holds many counts of this clonotype. This chain uses TRBV29-1 with TRBJ1-1; no clear D gene. Trimming stripped 0 bases from V and 4 bases from J, with 12 bases between. Germline assignment: CDR1 SQVTM and CDR2 ANQGSEA. This CDR3 region has 14 residues. The CDR3, as DNA: TGCAGCGTTGAAGACTCCCCCACAATCACTGAAGCTTTCTTT. Translation gives CSVEDSPTITEAFF.

This clonotype was seen just once. V is TRBV20-1 and J is TRBJ1-6, with unresolved D. In germline, CDR1 is DFQATT, CDR2 SNEGSKA (reference sequence). With 2 bases removed from V and 9 bases from J, the gap between germline ends came to 14 bases. The CDR3 is 14 amino acids. CDR3 in DNA: TGCAGTGCTAGAATCAGGTCCGAACGTTCACCCCTCCACTTT. It translates to CSARIRSERSPLHF.

In its sample, this clonotype was seen many times. The chain recombines TRBV4-1 with TRBJ2-3; TRBD1 aligns across 8 bases. J was trimmed by 2 bases and V by 0 bases; bases with no gene match: 4. This CDR3 has 16 residues. From germline, CDR1 is MGHRA and CDR2 YSYEKL. For the CDR3, the DNA is TGCGCCAGCAGCCAAGAACAGGGGGTCTTCACAGATACGCAGTATTTT. Translated, it gives CASSQEQGVFTDTQYF.

This clonotype has a handful of counts. The V and J genes are TRBV4-2 and TRBJ2-5; tentative D call: TRBD2 (7 bases). CDR3 size: 16 residues. Germline V gene lookup returns CDR1 LGHNA and CDR2 YNFKEQ. The V gene lost 0 bases and the J gene lost 4 bases, with 15 bases spanning the gap. The CDR3 is CASSQDIGGGGETQYF. The CDR3 nucleotides are TGTGCCAGCAGCCAAGATATTGGGGGGGGCGGAGAGACCCAGTACTTC.

This clonotype was detected a few times. This rearrangement joins TRBV29-1 to TRBJ1-1; D gene ambiguous. In germline, CDR1 is SQVTM, CDR2 ANQGSEA. Between the trimmed V and J ends, which lost 4 bases and 0 bases, there was a span of 9 bases. The CDR3 runs to 13 residues. The CDR3 nucleotides are TGCAGCGTTGTTTACGCTTTGAACACTGAAGCTTTCTTT. The encoded protein is CSVVYALNTEAFF.

The V call is TRBV11-2, the J call TRBJ2-1; TRBD1 aligns across 8 bases. Per germline, CDR1 SGHAT and CDR2 FQNNGV. CDR3 length: 16 amino acids. J lost 1 base, V lost 2 bases, and 4 bases had no gene match. As DNA, the CDR3 is TGTGCCAGCAGCTTACCAGGGGGCTTGTCCTACAATGAGCAGTTCTTC. Translated, it gives CASSLPGGLSYNEQFF.

The chain combines TRBV6-5 with TRBJ2-3, with 8 bases identical to TRBD2. Trimming cost V 4 bases and J 1 base; bases outside gene matches: 1. The CDR3 is 14 residues long. Looked up from germline, CDR1 is MNHEY and CDR2 is SVGAGI. The CDR3 nucleotides are TGTGCCAGCAGTTCGACTAGCGGCACAGATACGCAGTATTTT. Its protein product is CASSSTSGTDTQYF.

In its sample, this clonotype was seen a few times. The V call is TRBV5-1, the J call TRBJ2-7; D is unclear. Trimming removed 7 bases at V and 7 bases at J, with 24 bases between. The CDR3 covers 15 residues. Germline loops: CDR1 SGHRS, CDR2 YFSETQ. CDR3 sequence: CASADLGSSFGEQYF. The CDR3 DNA follows: TGCGCCAGCGCTGATCTCGGCAGCTCTTTTGGTGAGCAGTACTTC.

This clonotype was found a few times. The chain has TRBV18 and TRBJ2-7, with unresolved D. Germline lookup yields CDR1 KGHSH and CDR2 LQKENI. V dropped 2 bases and J dropped 7 bases, with 6 bases sitting between them. This CDR3 spans 11 amino acids. The DNA for the CDR3 is TGTGCCAGCTCACCAGACCAGGAGCAGTACTTC. It is translated as CASSPDQEQYF. The variable domain in full, with the rest retrieved from reference TRBV18 and TRBJ2-7, is NAGVMQNPRHLVRRRGQEARLRCSPMKGHSHVYWYRQLPEEGLKFMVYLQKENIIDESGMPKERFSAEFPKEGPSILRIQQVVRGDSAAYFCASSPDQEQYFGPGTRLTVT.

Only a few counts were recorded for this clonotype. The chain joins TRBV3-1 to TRBJ2-1; TRBD2 matches 8 bases. The J segment lost 8 bases and the V segment lost 4 bases, leaving 13 bases of the junction unmatched. Germline lookup yields CDR1 LGHDT and CDR2 YNNKEL (reference sequence). The CDR3 sequence is 16 residues long. CDR3 DNA: TGTGCCAGCAGCCCCGGTAGGCTAGCGGGTGGCTATGAGCAGTTCTTC. This codes for CASSPGRLAGGYEQFF.

The chain employs TRBV15 and TRBJ1-2, with 7 bases aligning to TRBD1. The CDR3 runs to 14 residues. Germline CDR1 and CDR2: LNHNV and YYDKDF (reference sequence). Trimming removed 0 bases from V and 8 bases from J; junction bases left unmatched: 6. As DNA, the CDR3 is TGTGCCACCAGCAGAGATACGACAGGGACCGGCTACACCTTC. Its translation is CATSRDTTGTGYTF.

This clonotype has a count of ten or more. The chain employs TRBV4-3 and TRBJ2-1, with 11 bases matching TRBD2. This CDR3 is 13 amino acids long. V gave up 3 bases and J gave up 10 bases; unmatched junction bases: 2. CDR1 is LGHNA, CDR2 YSLEER, per germline. The CDR3 loop is CASSHRLAGEQFF. DNA for the CDR3: TGCGCCAGCAGCCATCGACTAGCGGGAGAGCAGTTCTTC.

Only a few counts were recorded for this clonotype. The rearrangement uses TRBV9 and TRBJ2-3; D uncertain. Per germline, CDR1 SGDLS and CDR2 YYNGEE. The CDR3 totals 14 residues. V was pared by 0 bases and J by 1 base, with 6 bases between. The CDR3, as DNA: TGTGCCAGCAGCGTAGACCTGCGCACAGATACGCAGTATTTT. It yields the protein CASSVDLRTDTQYF.

In this sample, this clonotype turned up a few times. V usage is TRBV6-2 or TRBV6-3 and J usage is TRBJ2-5; 10 bases match TRBD2. Germline V gene lookup returns CDR1 MNHEY and CDR2 SVGEGT. V was pared by 5 bases and J by 4 bases, with 10 bases of the junction left unmatched. The CDR3 extends over 16 amino acids. The CDR3 bases are TGTGCCAGCAGTAACCCAGCGGGGGGGCTTCTAGAGACCCAGTACTTC. It is translated as CASSNPAGGLLETQYF.

This rearrangement joins TRBV29-1 to TRBJ2-2, with 9 nucleotides matching TRBD1. This CDR3 spans 15 amino acids. With V trimmed by 6 bases and J by 2 bases, 7 bases remained unmatched. Germline V gene sequence: CDR1 SQVTM, CDR2 ANQGSEA. The CDR3 region has the DNA TGCAGCGTAAGATGGACAGGGGTCAACACCGGGGAGCTGTTTTTT. This translates into CSVRWTGVNTGELFF.

Only a few counts were recorded for this clonotype. This chain connects TRBV6-2 or TRBV6-3 to TRBJ2-3; 9 bases map to TRBD2. CDR1 is MNHEY and CDR2 is SVGEGT in the germline V gene. The CDR3 loop spans 16 amino acids. V was clipped by 2 bases and J by 6 bases; unmatched bases: 9. Here the CDR3 reads CASSYGSGGPGDTQYF. The CDR3 nucleotides are TGTGCCAGCAGTTACGGAAGCGGGGGGCCAGGGGATACGCAGTATTTT.

The chain is built from TRBV10-3 and TRBJ1-3; tentative D call: TRBD1 (6 bases). CDR1 ENHRY and CDR2 SYGVKD come from the germline V gene. Deletions cut 10 bases from V and 0 bases from J, with 16 bases between. This CDR3 spans 15 amino acids. The CDR3 nucleotides read TGTGCCACCCGGACAGCCCCCGCCTCTGGAAACACCATATATTTT. It encodes CATRTAPASGNTIYF.

This clonotype was seen ten or more times. The chain has TRBV7-6 and TRBJ2-3, with D tentatively TRBD2 (5 bases). The CDR3 has 16 residues. V was trimmed by 5 bases and J by 5 bases, leaving 20 bases between them. The V gene's germline CDR1 is SGHVS and CDR2 FNYEAQ. This CDR3 reads CASSRLPIGLLDTQYF. The DNA for the CDR3 is TGTGCCAGCAGCCGCTTACCGATCGGACTGCTAGATACGCAGTATTTT.

This clonotype was picked up many times. The V call is TRBV7-2, the J call TRBJ2-5; 7 bases match TRBD2. The CDR3 totals 14 residues. Germline CDR1 reads SGHTA; CDR2 reads FQGNSA. V dropped 3 bases and J dropped 4; count of bases not matched to a gene: 5. The CDR3 loop is CASSLVPGGETQYF. As DNA, the CDR3 is TGTGCCAGCAGCTTGGTTCCGGGGGGAGAGACCCAGTACTTC.

This clonotype was observed a few times. The chain carries TRBV5-1 and TRBJ2-5; D is unclear. The CDR3 loop spans 16 amino acids. Germline loops: CDR1 SGHRS, CDR2 YFSETQ. V lost 3 bases to trimming and J lost 0 bases, with 15 bases between them. CDR3 sequence (DNA): TGCGCCAGCAGCTCCGGCTGGACGCCTTACCAAGAGACCCAGTACTTC. It translates to CASSSGWTPYQETQYF.

V gene TRBV6-2 or TRBV6-3 combines with J gene TRBJ1-1; 8 nucleotides align to TRBD1. The germline V gene encodes CDR1 MNHEY and CDR2 SVGEGT. Losses at the gene ends were 10 bases for V and 5 bases for J; bases not matched to a gene: 15. The CDR3 is 15 residues long. CDR3 protein: CAIRSAGGRGTEAFF. DNA of the CDR3: TGTGCCATCAGGTCGGCAGGGGGCCGGGGGACTGAAGCTTTCTTT.

This clonotype was recorded a few times. The rearrangement uses TRBV12-3 or TRBV12-4 and TRBJ1-1; TRBD1 aligns across 7 bases. V shed 8 bases and J 0 bases; nucleotides not matched to a gene: 6. This CDR3 spans 14 amino acids. CDR3 region: CASAYRGMNTEAFF. In DNA, the CDR3 is TGTGCCAGCGCATACAGGGGAATGAACACTGAAGCTTTCTTT.